The 22 T cell receptor beta chains presented below share a single source sample, sequenced in a study of blood T cell repertoires in COVID-19. Using immunoSEQ multiplex PCR, the repertoire was profiled, and TCRdb retains in-frame clones only, with some absent. This sample carries about 69,000 clones, 90% of them seen once, and the ten largest clones take 5% to 6.5%. Sample: peripheral blood. Receptors originate from a man aged 45 to 65 with acute or convalescent COVID-19.

CDR3 residues: CASSKNSIGTYNSYEQYF. The CDR3 bases are TGTGCCAGCAGCAAGAATAGTATAGGGACTTACAACTCCTACGAGCAGTACTTC. The chain carries TRBV21-1 and TRBJ2-7; TRBD2, the D gene given by the table, was not confirmed from the DNA. TRBV21-1 counts as a pseudogene. The CDR3 has 18 residues.

This rearrangement joins TRBV19 to TRBJ1-4, with D possibly being TRBD1 (6 bases). Looked up from germline, CDR1 is LNHDA and CDR2 is SQIVND (reference sequence). The CDR3 totals 16 residues. V shed 4 bases and J shed 2 bases, with 14 bases lying between them. The CDR3 loop reads CASSTNTGNTNEKLFF. For the CDR3, the DNA is TGTGCCAGTAGTACGAACACAGGGAACACTAATGAAAAACTGTTTTTT.

Here the CDR3 reads CASSTRGHEQYF. Written as DNA, the CDR3 is TGTGCCAGCAGTACCAGGGGCCACGAGCAGTACTTC. The chain combines TRBV6-5 with TRBJ2-7, with D tentatively TRBD1 (6 bases). This CDR3 contains 12 residues. V was shortened by 5 bases and J by 5 bases, with 10 bases between the two germline ends. The germline V gene has CDR1 MNHEY and CDR2 SVGAGI.

In this sample, this clone turned up once. The chain uses TRBV7-9 and TRBJ2-5; 7 bases match TRBD1. V trimming: 5 bases; J trimming: 2 bases; junction bases outside the gene matches: 5. Germline CDR1 and CDR2: SEHNR and FQNEAQ (reference sequence). The CDR3 contains 14 residues. The CDR3 coding sequence is TGTGCCAGCAGCCGAGACAGGGAGCAAGAGACCCAGTACTTC. This encodes CASSRDREQETQYF.

The rearrangement links TRBV4-1 to TRBJ2-4; a possible D gene is TRBD2 (7 bases). The ends were cut back, 1 base at V and 12 bases at J, with 25 bases in the middle. This CDR3 spans 17 amino acids. Germline CDR1 reads MGHRA; CDR2 reads YSYEKL. CDR3 sequence: CASSQVWVSSGTNGQYF. The CDR3 coding sequence is TGCGCCAGCAGCCAAGTTTGGGTGTCCAGCGGGACAAACGGTCAGTACTTC.

The chain uses TRBV6-6 and TRBJ2-2, with D possibly TRBD1 on 5 matching bases. Trimming cost V 6 bases and J 1 base, with 6 bases left between them. The CDR3 length is 13 residues. CDR1 is MNHNY and CDR2 is SVGAGI in the germline V gene (reference sequence). The CDR3 sequence is CASSTGNTGELFF. The CDR3 nucleotides are TGTGCCAGCAGCACAGGGAACACCGGGGAGCTGTTTTTT.

The V gene is TRBV10-2, the J gene TRBJ2-1, with TRBD1 as a possible D gene (5 bases). V lost 2 bases, J lost 4 bases, and 6 bases lay in between. The CDR3 contains 13 residues. CDR1 is WSHSY, CDR2 SAAADI, per germline. The CDR3 nucleotides are TGCGCCAGCAGTGAGACAGGTTACAATGAGCAGTTCTTC. Its protein product is CASSETGYNEQFF.

The chain employs TRBV24-1 and TRBJ2-5, with 7 nucleotides matching TRBD2. There are 13 residues in the CDR3. Germline V gene data show CDR1 as KGHDR and CDR2 as SFDVKD. The trim removed 9 bases at V and 0 bases at J, leaving 3 bases unmatched. CDR3 sequence reads: CATGEGYQETQYF. The CDR3 DNA sequence: TGTGCCACCGGGGAGGGTTACCAAGAGACCCAGTACTTC.

The rearrangement joins TRBV6-2 or TRBV6-3 to TRBJ2-7, with D perhaps TRBD1 (5 bases). The CDR3 contains 15 residues. V was shortened by 5 bases and J by 4 bases, with 18 bases between the two germline ends. CDR1 is MNHEY, CDR2 SVGEGT, per germline. The CDR3, as DNA: TGTGCCAGCAGTAAAATCGACAGCTCTAAATACGAGCAGTACTTC. Its protein is CASSKIDSSKYEQYF.

The chain joins TRBV5-1 to TRBJ2-7; D possibly corresponds to TRBD2 (5 bases). This CDR3 region has 13 residues. Trimming took 2 bases from V and 9 from J, leaving 15 bases between them. CDR1 SGHRS and CDR2 YFSETQ come from the germline V gene. Here the CDR3 DNA reads TGCGCCAGCAGCTTCGACGGCGACCGGGGGCAGTACTTC. This gives the protein CASSFDGDRGQYF.

This chain joins TRBV15 and TRBJ1-1; D is uncertain. Germline assignment: CDR1 LNHNV and CDR2 YYDKDF (reference sequence). The V and J ends lost 1 base and 1 base respectively, with 10 bases between them. This CDR3 has 15 amino acids. The CDR3 sequence: CATSRVWAQNTEAFF. CDR3 DNA: TGTGCCACCAGCAGAGTCTGGGCTCAGAACACTGAAGCTTTCTTT.

For the CDR3, the DNA is TGTGCCAGTAGTATGGGGGGACAGATGTCCGTGTCCTATGGCTACACCTTC. As protein: CASSMGGQMSVSYGYTF. The chain carries TRBV19 and TRBJ1-2, with 7 bases that match TRBD1. The V and J ends lost 3 bases and 4 bases, in that order; junction bases with no gene match: 14. The CDR3 is 17 residues long. Germline V gives CDR1 LNHDA, CDR2 SQIVND (reference sequence).

V gene TRBV7-8 combines with J gene TRBJ1-2; D may be TRBD1 (6 bases). This CDR3 contains 15 residues. Trimming took off 1 base at V and 4 bases at J, with 13 bases between the two ends. Germline V gene data show CDR1 as SGHVS and CDR2 as FQNEAQ. CDR3 in DNA: TGTGCCAGCAGCTTAGGTGGGGGCGAGAGCTATGGCTACACCTTC. It is translated as CASSLGGGESYGYTF.

The genes are TRBV25-1 and TRBJ1-1, with D hard to call. V lost 10 bases and J 1 base, leaving 13 bases between the germline ends. The CDR3 totals 13 residues. CDR1 is MGHDK, CDR2 SYGVNS, per germline. The CDR3 sequence: CATITETNTEAFF. The CDR3 DNA reads TGTGCCACCATCACAGAAACGAACACTGAAGCTTTCTTT.

The chain has TRBV2 and TRBJ2-1; tentative D call: TRBD1 (5 bases). The V end lost 4 bases, the J end lost 7 bases, and 11 bases lay between the germline ends. This CDR3 comprises 13 residues. The germline CDR1 and CDR2 sequences are SNHLY and FYNNEI. The CDR3 sequence: CASSARQYNEQFF. The CDR3 coding sequence is TGTGCCAGCAGTGCGAGACAGTATAATGAGCAGTTCTTC.

This sequence joins TRBV5-1 and TRBJ2-3; no clear D. V lost 1 base and J 8 bases, leaving 11 bases between the germline ends. CDR1 is SGHRS and CDR2 is YFSETQ in the germline V gene. This CDR3 comprises 13 residues. In DNA, the CDR3 is TGCGCCAGCAGCTTGAATTTGGGCTTTACGCAGTATTTT. Residues: CASSLNLGFTQYF.

This clone came up a few times. This rearrangement joins TRBV11-2 to TRBJ2-7; 8 bases align to TRBD2. The CDR3 totals 18 residues. Looked up from germline, CDR1 is SGHAT and CDR2 is FQNNGV. Trimming cost V 0 bases and J 4 bases; bases outside gene matches: 14. The CDR3 DNA is TGTGCCAGCAGCTTAGATCGCTCACTCGGGACTAGGGGATACGAGCAGTACTTC. Encoded protein: CASSLDRSLGTRGYEQYF.

V is TRBV19 and J is TRBJ2-3; possible D gene TRBD2, 6 bases. This CDR3 contains 15 residues. Trimming stripped 5 bases from V and 3 bases from J, with 15 bases between. CDR1 is LNHDA and CDR2 is SQIVND in the germline V gene (reference sequence). CDR3 in amino acids: CASSSSAKGTDTQYF. In DNA form, the CDR3 reads TGTGCCAGTAGTTCTAGCGCCAAGGGAACAGATACGCAGTATTTT.

The chain uses TRBV5-1 and TRBJ1-1, with 8 bases lining up with TRBD1. Germline CDR1 SGHRS, CDR2 YFSETQ. The CDR3 has 13 residues. Trimming at V came to 4 bases and at J to 6 bases, leaving 5 bases not matched to a gene. The CDR3 bases are TGCGCCAGCAGCGGGACAGGTCTTGCTGAAGCTTTCTTT. It translates to CASSGTGLAEAFF.

This sequence joins TRBV7-8 and TRBJ1-3; D unclear. There are 13 residues in the CDR3. In germline, CDR1 is SGHVS, CDR2 FQNEAQ. Between the trimmed V and J ends, which lost 5 bases and 3 bases, there was a span of 8 bases. The CDR3: CASSPSGGNTIYF. The CDR3 bases are TGTGCCAGCAGCCCGAGTGGTGGAAACACCATATATTTT.

This chain joins TRBV5-4 and TRBJ1-5, with 12 bases that match TRBD1. CDR1 is SGHNT and CDR2 is YYREEE in the germline V gene (reference sequence). The CDR3 length is 17 residues. With 0 bases clipped from V and 11 bases from J, the junction kept 12 bases outside the gene matches. The DNA for the CDR3 is TGTGCCAGCAGCTTGGTGGGGACAGGGGGCCTTGCCGGGGCCCAGCATTTT. It codes for CASSLVGTGGLAGAQHF. The full variable domain, with the rest looked up from reference TRBV5-4 and TRBJ1-5, is ETGVTQSPTHLIKTRGQQVTLRCSSQSGHNTVSWYQQALGQGPQFIFQYYREEENGRGNFPPRFSGLQFPNYSSELNVNALELDDSALYLCASSLVGTGGLAGAQHFGDGTRLSIL.

The V call is TRBV5-1, the J call TRBJ2-5; 9 nucleotides match TRBD1. Unmatched junction bases numbered 7, after V lost 1 base and J lost 6 bases. The length of the CDR3 is 15 residues. Germline V CDR1 and CDR2: SGHRS, YFSETQ. This CDR3 reads CASSLTGGEFKTQYF. The CDR3 DNA sequence: TGCGCCAGCAGCTTGACAGGGGGCGAATTTAAGACCCAGTACTTC.